This TCR beta chain was sequenced in a study of cytomegalovirus exposure and HLA in healthy donors. Study summary: About 179 million T cells yielded 110 million or so unique TCR beta sequences in earlier analysis.

As to this clone: Its specificity is not known.

The CDR3 length is 17 residues. Germline V CDR1 and CDR2: MNHEY, SMNVEV (reference sequence). The germline V and J ends were trimmed by 5 bases and 0 bases, with 19 bases remaining between them. The PCR ran on 60 Vbeta and 13 Jbeta primers. Only in-frame clones appear in the TCRdb table, and some are missing; sequencing was by immunoSEQ multiplex PCR. The table shows 130,000 to 150,000 clones, with about 70% occurring only once. Findings and caveats of the study: Common viral pathogens seemed to be connected with several of the most significant clusters, according to a later analysis.

The sequence was obtained from a middle-aged woman in good health and CMV-seronegative. The sample consisted of PBMCs. The V gene is TRBV27, the J gene TRBJ1-2; D is unresolved. Written as DNA, the CDR3 is TGTGCCAGCAGTCCCTCCGTTCAGATAAAAGCTAACTATGGCTACACCTTC. Encoded protein: CASSPSVQIKANYGYTF.